This TCR beta chain is from a study of shared clonotypes between healthy human individuals. All the donors were Caucasian adults who lived in Nashville, Tennessee. Original processing methods: ImmunoSEQ gave junction-only sequences without quality scores, so filtering differed. The method was immunoSEQ multiplex PCR; TCRdb's version includes in-frame clones alone and lacks a portion of them. The D gene and trimming were derived from the DNA, and the V and J assignments and clone size from that table. The sample gives around 1.6 million clones, 95% to 99% of which show up once; approximately 0.44% is in the top ten. Germline V gives CDR1 MNHEY, CDR2 SMNVEV (reference sequence). The CDR3 spans 13 residues. Trimming shortened V by 4 bases and J by 11 bases, and 15 bases separated the two germline ends.

The sequencing input was naive CD4+ T cells sorted from blood. Subset given: CD45RA+ positively selected. The rearrangement joins TRBV27 to TRBJ1-5; D gene uncertain. This TCR derives from a man aged 30-40 years in good health. This CDR3 is CASSSSVVTAQHF. The CDR3 region has the DNA TGTGCCAGCAGTTCCTCTGTCGTCACGGCCCAGCATTTT.